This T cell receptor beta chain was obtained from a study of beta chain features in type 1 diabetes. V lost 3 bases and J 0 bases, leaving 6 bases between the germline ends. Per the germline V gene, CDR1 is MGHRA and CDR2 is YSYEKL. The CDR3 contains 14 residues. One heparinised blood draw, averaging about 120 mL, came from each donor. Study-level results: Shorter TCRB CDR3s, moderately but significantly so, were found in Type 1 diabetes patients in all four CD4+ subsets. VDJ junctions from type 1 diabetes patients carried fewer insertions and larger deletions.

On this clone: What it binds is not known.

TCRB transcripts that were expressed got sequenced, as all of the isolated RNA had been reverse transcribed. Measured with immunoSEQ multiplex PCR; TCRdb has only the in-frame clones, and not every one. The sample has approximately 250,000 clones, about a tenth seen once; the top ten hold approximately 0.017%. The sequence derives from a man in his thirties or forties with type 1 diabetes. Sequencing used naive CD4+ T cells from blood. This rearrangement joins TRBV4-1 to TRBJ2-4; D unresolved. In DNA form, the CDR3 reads TGCGCCAGCAGCCACCTAACAGCCAAAAACATTCAGTACTTC. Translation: CASSHLTAKNIQYF.